The 9 T cell receptor beta chains in this list originate from one sample, sequenced in a study of blood T cell repertoires in COVID-19. Assay: immunoSEQ multiplex PCR; the TCRdb copy retains only in-frame clones and omits some. Seen here are 200,000 to 250,000 clones, about nine tenths observed once, and the top ten hold under 6.5%. Sequencing used peripheral blood. Receptors originate from a man in his 60s with acute or convalescent COVID-19.

This chain's CDR3 is CASSQDTNYGYTF. The CDR3 DNA follows: TGTGCCAGCAGCCAGGACACTAACTATGGCTACACCTTC. This chain joins TRBV4-2 and TRBJ1-2; the D gene is possibly TRBD1 (5 bases). This CDR3 spans 13 amino acids. Trimming left V 3 bases short and J 0 bases short, with 5 bases between. CDR1 is LGHNA and CDR2 is YNFKEQ in the germline V gene.

V and J are TRBV19 and TRBJ1-1, with 10 bases that match TRBD1. The length of the CDR3 is 16 residues. V trimming: 8 bases; J trimming: 1 base; junction bases outside the gene matches: 10. The V gene's germline CDR1 is LNHDA and CDR2 SQIVND (reference sequence). CDR3 sequence reads: CASAGRDRGQNTEAFF. The CDR3 DNA reads TGTGCCAGTGCCGGGAGGGACAGGGGACAGAACACTGAAGCTTTCTTT. The entire variable domain, with the rest obtained from reference TRBV19 and TRBJ1-1, is as follows: DGGITQSPKYLFRKEGQNVTLSCEQNLNHDAMYWYRQDPGQGLRLIYYSQIVNDFQKGDIAEGYSVSREKKESFPLTVTSAQKNPTAFYLCASAGRDRGQNTEAFFGQGTRLTVV.

V and J are TRBV19 and TRBJ1-5, with D tentatively TRBD1 (5 bases). V lost 4 bases to trimming and J lost 7 bases, with 14 bases between them. The CDR3 is 14 amino acids. Germline V CDR1 and CDR2: LNHDA, SQIVND (reference sequence). The CDR3 spells CASSTRGGDQPQHF. The CDR3 region has the DNA TGTGCCAGTAGTACCCGGGGGGGGGACCAGCCCCAGCATTTT.

This chain connects TRBV9 to TRBJ2-4, with 8 bases fitting TRBD2. The junction had 5 bases not matched to a gene; V was cut back by 4 bases and J by 5 bases. The CDR3 is 14 residues long. CDR1 and CDR2 from the germline V gene are SGDLS and YYNGEE. CDR3 amino acids: CASSMGLEENIQYF. In nucleotides, the CDR3 is TGTGCCAGCAGCATGGGACTAGAGGAAAACATTCAGTACTTC.

The genes are TRBV10-3 and TRBJ2-7; 8 nucleotides match TRBD2. This CDR3 spans 15 amino acids. The ends lost 3 bases at V and 6 bases at J; junction bases unmatched: 10. Germline V lookup: CDR1 ENHRY, CDR2 SYGVKD. CDR3 DNA: TGTGCCATCAGTGAAAGGATGGGACTAGGAGGCGAGCAGTACTTC. It codes for CAISERMGLGGEQYF.

This clone showed up just once. This chain joins TRBV7-9 and TRBJ1-4; D is unclear. Germline CDR1 and CDR2: SEHNR and FQNEAQ (reference sequence). This CDR3 comprises 16 residues. The V gene lost 2 bases and the J gene lost 8 bases, with 18 bases spanning the gap. The CDR3 nucleotides read TGTGCCAGCAGCTTACGATCGGGAGGTATTGGAGAAAAACTGTTTTTT. The encoded protein is CASSLRSGGIGEKLFF.

This chain joins TRBV4-2 and TRBJ2-7; TRBD1 matches at 9 bases. The CDR3 loop spans 15 amino acids. The J segment lost 3 bases and the V segment lost 0 bases, leaving 3 bases of the junction unmatched. Germline V CDR1 and CDR2: LGHNA, YNFKEQ. This CDR3 is CASSQEGTGYYEQYF. CDR3 sequence (DNA): TGTGCCAGCAGCCAAGAAGGGACAGGGTACTACGAGCAGTACTTC.

The V gene is TRBV14, the J gene TRBJ1-1; D not certain. The CDR3 consists of 15 residues. Per germline, CDR1 SGHDN and CDR2 FVKESK. V lost 3 bases and J 1 base, leaving 12 bases between the germline ends. CDR3 nucleotides: TGTGCCAGCAGCCATGTTGGCGGGAGGAACACTGAAGCTTTCTTT. This codes for CASSHVGGRNTEAFF.

This rearrangement joins TRBV5-1 to TRBJ2-2, with 10 positions matching TRBD2. This CDR3 contains 16 residues. V dropped 4 bases and J dropped 1; count of bases not matched to a gene: 4. Germline V gene sequence: CDR1 SGHRS, CDR2 YFSETQ. In nucleotides, the CDR3 is TGCGCCAGCAGCCGAAGGACTAGCGGGAACACCGGGGAGCTGTTTTTT. It encodes CASSRRTSGNTGELFF.